A selection of T cell receptor beta chains follows, all from one sample in a study of CD8 T cells in ankylosing spondylitis. TCRdb analysed the 5' RACE reads with MiXCR anew, one entry per CDR3 protein. This sample carries about 240,000 distinct CDR3 sequences, around 9.1% of them seen once, and the ten largest clones take under 7.5%. The specimen was blood, either unsorted or a sorted T cell fraction (not recorded which). These receptors all stem from a male donor with ankylosing spondylitis or in good health (not recorded which). The CDR3 runs from the conserved cysteine through the conserved F or W. The order of the fields is clone size, J gene, D gene, V gene, CDR3 protein, CDR3 DNA. D genes are given only for firm matches. Clone sizes are given selectively: once, few, many, or a class where the clone is expanded.

size: many
J: TRBJ2-3
D: TRBD2
V: TRBV20-1
CDR3: CSASGGGSTDTQYF
DNA: TGCAGTGCTAGCGGGGGGGGAAGCACAGATACGCAGTATTTT

size: many
J: TRBJ2-1
D: TRBD2
V: TRBV2
CDR3: CARLAGPPGSYNEQFF
DNA: TGTGCCAGACTAGCGGGGCCCCCCGGCTCCTACAATGAGCAGTTCTTC

size: many
J: TRBJ1-5
D: TRBD1
V: TRBV27
CDR3: CASRYRGAGNQPQHF
DNA: TGTGCCAGCAGATACAGGGGCGCCGGCAATCAGCCCCAGCATTTT

size: many
J: TRBJ2-2
D: NA
V: TRBV27
CDR3: CASSLGWNGELFF
DNA: TGTGCCAGCAGTTTAGGGTGGAACGGGGAGCTGTTTTTT

size: many
J: TRBJ1-2
D: NA
V: TRBV27
CDR3: CASSSSAPDYGYTF
DNA: TGTGCCAGCAGTTCCTCGGCCCCGGACTATGGCTACACCTTC

size: few
J: TRBJ2-3
D: NA
V: TRBV7-2
CDR3: CASSPAGQGRDTQYF
DNA: TGTGCCAGCAGCCCCGCTGGGCAGGGCAGAGATACGCAGTATTTT

size: few
J: TRBJ1-2
D: NA
V: TRBV12-3/TRBV12-4
CDR3: CASSFAATGGYTF
DNA: TGTGCCAGCAGTTTTGCCGCCACCGGTGGCTACACCTTC

size: NA
J: TRBJ2-1
D: TRBD2
V: TRBV20-1
CDR3: CSAGGASGTSIYNEQFF
DNA: TGCAGTGCGGGGGGAGCTAGCGGGACCTCGATCTACAATGAGCAGTTCTTC

size: many
J: TRBJ2-1
D: NA
V: TRBV5-4
CDR3: CASSSGPSGDEQFF
DNA: TGTGCCAGCAGCTCCGGACCGTCAGGGGATGAGCAGTTCTTC

size: many
J: TRBJ1-1
D: NA
V: TRBV4-2
CDR3: CASSLGEGRPTEAFF
DNA: TGTGCCAGCAGCCTCGGGGAGGGCCGCCCCACTGAAGCTTTCTTT

size: few
J: TRBJ2-3
D: TRBD2
V: TRBV5-1
CDR3: CASSGREGSTDTQYF
DNA: TGCGCCAGCAGCGGACGGGAGGGGAGCACAGATACGCAGTATTTT

size: many
J: TRBJ1-1
D: NA
V: TRBV5-1
CDR3: CASRDAPGTEAFF
DNA: TGCGCCAGCAGAGATGCCCCGGGGACTGAAGCTTTCTTT

size: many
J: TRBJ2-1
D: NA
V: TRBV29-1
CDR3: CSVEDMEYEQFF
DNA: TGCAGCGTTGAAGATATGGAATATGAGCAGTTCTTC

size: few
J: TRBJ2-3
D: NA
V: TRBV19
CDR3: CASSTGRWDTQYF
DNA: TGTGCCAGTAGTACAGGGCGGTGGGATACGCAGTATTTT

size: many
J: TRBJ1-1
D: NA
V: TRBV20-1
CDR3: CSAQASSMNTEAFF
DNA: TGCAGTGCGCAGGCGTCGTCTATGAACACTGAAGCTTTCTTT

size: few
J: TRBJ1-2
D: NA
V: TRBV7-9
CDR3: CASSPPAGAGDPGGYTF
DNA: TGTGCCAGCAGCCCCCCTGCCGGGGCAGGTGACCCTGGAGGCTACACCTTC

size: many
J: TRBJ2-3
D: NA
V: TRBV19
CDR3: CASSRLPTPTDTQYF
DNA: TGTGCCAGTAGTCGACTACCTACCCCCACAGATACGCAGTATTTT

size: few
J: TRBJ2-5
D: NA
V: TRBV24-1
CDR3: CATSDTPGQGERETQYF
DNA: TGTGCCACCAGTGATACTCCGGGACAAGGGGAAAGAGAGACCCAGTACTTC

size: few
J: TRBJ2-7
D: NA
V: TRBV7-2
CDR3: CASSPGRFKGEQYF
DNA: TGTGCCAGCAGCCCCGGACGGTTTAAAGGCGAGCAGTACTTC

size: many
J: TRBJ2-2
D: TRBD2
V: TRBV5-1
CDR3: CASSSGTSGINTGELFF
DNA: TGCGCCAGCAGCTCAGGGACTAGCGGGATTAACACCGGGGAGCTGTTTTTT

size: many
J: TRBJ2-2
D: NA
V: TRBV18
CDR3: CASSPDGTGELFF
DNA: TGTGCCAGCTCACCAGATGGCACCGGGGAGCTGTTTTTT

size: few
J: TRBJ1-1
D: NA
V: TRBV7-9
CDR3: CASSSATTSNTEAFF
DNA: TGTGCCAGCAGCTCTGCCACGACCTCGAACACTGAAGCTTTCTTT

size: many
J: TRBJ2-1
D: TRBD2
V: TRBV5-1
CDR3: CASSLVAGVGNEQFF
DNA: TGCGCCAGCAGCTTGGTAGCGGGAGTAGGGAATGAGCAGTTCTTC

size: many
J: TRBJ1-5
D: NA
V: TRBV7-2
CDR3: CASSLIISNQPQHF
DNA: TGTGCCAGCAGCTTAATAATAAGCAATCAGCCCCAGCATTTT

size: many
J: TRBJ1-1
D: TRBD1
V: TRBV6-5
CDR3: CASSYRQGGEAFF
DNA: TGTGCCAGCAGTTATCGACAGGGTGGGGAAGCTTTCTTT

size: many
J: TRBJ2-5
D: TRBD1
V: TRBV6-5
CDR3: CASSSFPGQGEETQYF
DNA: TGTGCCAGCAGTTCCTTTCCGGGACAGGGGGAAGAGACCCAGTACTTC

size: many
J: TRBJ1-1
D: NA
V: TRBV24-1
CDR3: CATSDSGGHTEAFF
DNA: TGTGCCACCAGTGATTCCGGGGGCCACACTGAAGCTTTCTTT

size: many
J: TRBJ1-2
D: TRBD1
V: TRBV6-2/TRBV6-3
CDR3: CASSPDRGGYTF
DNA: TGTGCCAGCAGTCCGGACAGGGGCGGCTACACCTTC

size: many
J: TRBJ2-1
D: NA
V: TRBV19
CDR3: CASSSPLKSGLYNEQFF
DNA: TGTGCCAGTAGCTCCCCCTTGAAATCCGGGCTGTACAATGAGCAGTTCTTC

size: many
J: TRBJ1-5
D: NA
V: TRBV7-2
CDR3: CASSPGFGGKQPQHF
DNA: TGTGCCAGCAGCCCCGGATTTGGGGGGAAACAGCCCCAGCATTTT

size: many
J: TRBJ1-1
D: NA
V: TRBV6-5
CDR3: CASSYGPGISTEAFF
DNA: TGTGCCAGCAGTTACGGCCCGGGAATAAGCACTGAAGCTTTCTTT

size: NA
J: TRBJ2-1
D: NA
V: TRBV7-6
CDR3: CASSLALASNEQFF
DNA: TGTGCCAGCAGCTTAGCGCTGGCCTCCAATGAGCAGTTCTTC

size: NA
J: TRBJ1-5
D: NA
V: TRBV6-5
CDR3: CASSYSATRDISNQPQHF
DNA: TGTGCCAGCAGTTACTCGGCCACCCGGGACATTAGCAATCAGCCCCAGCATTTT

size: many
J: TRBJ2-3
D: TRBD2
V: TRBV11-1
CDR3: CASSLGAASGPLGADTQYF
DNA: TGTGCCAGCAGCTTAGGTGCAGCTAGCGGCCCCTTAGGAGCAGATACGCAGTATTTT

size: many
J: TRBJ2-7
D: TRBD1
V: TRBV10-3
CDR3: CAISEDAGGPFYEQYF
DNA: TGTGCCATCAGTGAGGACGCAGGGGGACCTTTCTACGAGCAGTACTTC

size: many
J: TRBJ2-3
D: NA
V: TRBV2
CDR3: CASTEPREYLDTQYF
DNA: TGTGCCAGCACCGAACCTAGAGAATATTTGGATACGCAGTATTTT

size: NA
J: TRBJ2-7
D: NA
V: TRBV7-2
CDR3: CASSLGSLAYEQYF
DNA: TGTGCCAGCAGCTTAGGTAGCCTAGCCTACGAGCAGTACTTC

size: NA
J: TRBJ2-1
D: TRBD1
V: TRBV12-3/TRBV12-4
CDR3: CASSPYGTGVNEQFF
DNA: TGTGCCAGCAGCCCCTACGGGACAGGGGTCAATGAGCAGTTCTTC

size: many
J: TRBJ1-3
D: NA
V: TRBV5-1
CDR3: CASSLTGTGNTIYF
DNA: TGCGCCAGCAGCTTGACCGGGACTGGAAACACCATATATTTT

size: many
J: TRBJ2-1
D: NA
V: TRBV7-8
CDR3: CASSYAGGTPSYNEQFF
DNA: TGTGCCAGCAGCTATGCAGGGGGGACACCCTCCTACAATGAGCAGTTCTTC

size: few
J: TRBJ2-5
D: TRBD2
V: TRBV5-6
CDR3: CASSLRGGWQETQYF
DNA: TGTGCCAGCAGCTTGCGGGGGGGATGGCAAGAGACCCAGTACTTC

size: NA
J: TRBJ2-7
D: NA
V: TRBV6-2/TRBV6-3
CDR3: CASGTDYEQYF
DNA: TGTGCCAGCGGGACGGATTACGAGCAGTACTTC

size: many
J: TRBJ2-3
D: TRBD2
V: TRBV20-1
CDR3: CSASLAGGVTDTQYF
DNA: TGCAGTGCTAGCCTAGCGGGTGGGGTCACAGATACGCAGTATTTT

size: many
J: TRBJ1-2
D: NA
V: TRBV6-4
CDR3: CASIRGGKPNYGYTF
DNA: TGTGCCAGCATACGGGGAGGCAAGCCCAACTATGGCTACACCTTC

size: many
J: TRBJ1-1
D: NA
V: TRBV5-1
CDR3: CASSRGGPNTEAFF
DNA: TGCGCCAGCAGCCGCGGAGGACCGAACACTGAAGCTTTCTTT

size: many
J: TRBJ1-2
D: NA
V: TRBV20-1
CDR3: CSAWGAYGYTF
DNA: TGCAGTGCTTGGGGCGCGTATGGCTACACCTTC

size: NA
J: TRBJ2-7
D: TRBD2
V: TRBV20-1
CDR3: CSGLTSGSYEQYF
DNA: TGCAGTGGCCTTACTAGCGGCTCCTACGAGCAGTACTTC

size: many
J: TRBJ2-7
D: NA
V: TRBV29-1
CDR3: CSALTAGPSYEQYF
DNA: TGCAGCGCCCTGACGGCGGGTCCTTCCTACGAGCAGTACTTC

size: few
J: TRBJ2-2
D: TRBD2
V: TRBV20-1
CDR3: CSARAPLAGVYTGELFF
DNA: TGCAGTGCTAGAGCCCCACTAGCGGGAGTTTACACCGGGGAGCTGTTTTTT

size: many
J: TRBJ2-1
D: NA
V: TRBV5-1
CDR3: CASSLDASYNEQFF
DNA: TGCGCCAGCAGCTTGGACGCGTCCTACAATGAGCAGTTCTTC

size: many
J: TRBJ2-1
D: NA
V: TRBV5-6
CDR3: CASSLSVSYNEQFF
DNA: TGTGCCAGCAGCTTGTCGGTCTCCTACAATGAGCAGTTCTTC

size: many
J: TRBJ2-3
D: NA
V: TRBV11-3
CDR3: CASSLQGGTDTQYF
DNA: TGTGCCAGCAGCCTACAGGGAGGCACAGATACGCAGTATTTT

size: many
J: TRBJ1-2
D: NA
V: TRBV11-2
CDR3: CASSFSALNYGYTF
DNA: TGTGCCAGCAGCTTCTCTGCATTAAACTATGGCTACACCTTC

size: few
J: TRBJ2-2
D: NA
V: TRBV7-2
CDR3: CASSSDYPFVGELFF
DNA: TGTGCCAGCAGCTCTGACTACCCGTTCGTGGGGGAGCTGTTTTTT

size: once
J: TRBJ1-2
D: NA
V: TRBV29-1
CDR3: CSVEDREGRINGYTF
DNA: TGCAGCGTTGAAGATCGGGAGGGGAGAATCAATGGCTACACCTTC

size: NA
J: TRBJ2-2
D: TRBD2
V: TRBV11-2
CDR3: CASSTGLAGGANTGELFF
DNA: TGTGCCAGCAGCACTGGACTAGCGGGGGGTGCGAACACCGGGGAGCTGTTTTTT